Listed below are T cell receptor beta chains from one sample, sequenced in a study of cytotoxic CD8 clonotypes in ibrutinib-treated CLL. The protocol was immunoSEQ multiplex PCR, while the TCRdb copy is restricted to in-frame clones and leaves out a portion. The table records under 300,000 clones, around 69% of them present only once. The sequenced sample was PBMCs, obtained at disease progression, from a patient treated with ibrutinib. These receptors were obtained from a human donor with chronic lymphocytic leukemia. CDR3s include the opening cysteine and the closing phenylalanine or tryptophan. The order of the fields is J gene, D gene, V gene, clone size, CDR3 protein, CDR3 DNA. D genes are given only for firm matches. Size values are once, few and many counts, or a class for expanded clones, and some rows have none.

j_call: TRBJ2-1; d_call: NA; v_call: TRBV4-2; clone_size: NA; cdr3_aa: CASSQAGYNEQFF; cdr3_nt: TGTGCCAGCAGCCAAGCCGGGTACAATGAGCAGTTCTTC
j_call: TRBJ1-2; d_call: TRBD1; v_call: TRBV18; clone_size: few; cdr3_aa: CASSPDRVGYTF; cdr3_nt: TGTGCCAGCTCACCCGACAGGGTTGGCTACACCTTC
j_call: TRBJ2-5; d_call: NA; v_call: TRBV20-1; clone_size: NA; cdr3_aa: CTPGGEETQYF; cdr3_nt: TGCACTCCCGGGGGCGAAGAGACCCAGTACTTC
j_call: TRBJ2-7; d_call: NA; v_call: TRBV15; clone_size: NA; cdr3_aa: CATSRDLTAISYEQYF; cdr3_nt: TGTGCCACCAGCAGAGATCTCACAGCGATCTCCTACGAGCAGTACTTC
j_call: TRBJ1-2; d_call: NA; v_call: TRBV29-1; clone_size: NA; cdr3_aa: CSVEWRGRGYTF; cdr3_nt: TGCAGCGTTGAATGGCGGGGACGCGGCTACACCTTC
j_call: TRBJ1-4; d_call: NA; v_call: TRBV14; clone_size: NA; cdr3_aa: CASSQGTADLRLFF; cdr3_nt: TGTGCCAGCAGCCAAGGGACCGCGGACCTTAGACTGTTTTTT
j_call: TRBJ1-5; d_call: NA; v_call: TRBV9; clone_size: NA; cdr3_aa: CASSPEAGRGQPQHF; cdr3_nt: TGTGCCAGCAGCCCCGAGGCGGGGCGGGGACAGCCCCAGCATTTT
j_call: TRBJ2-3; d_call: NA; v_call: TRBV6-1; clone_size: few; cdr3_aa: CASSEGWRGTDTQYF; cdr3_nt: TGTGCCAGCAGTGAAGGGTGGAGGGGCACAGATACGCAGTATTTT
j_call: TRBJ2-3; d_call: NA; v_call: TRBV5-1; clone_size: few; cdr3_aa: CASSLDGKKADTQYF; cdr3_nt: TGCGCCAGCAGCTTGGACGGCAAAAAGGCAGATACGCAGTATTTT
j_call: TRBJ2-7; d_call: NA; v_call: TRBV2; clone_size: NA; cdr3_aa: CASSPQGKREQYF; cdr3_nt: TGTGCCAGCAGTCCCCAGGGGAAACGCGAGCAGTACTTC
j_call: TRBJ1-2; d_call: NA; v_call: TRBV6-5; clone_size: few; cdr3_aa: CASSYSGQDYF; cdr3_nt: TGTGCCAGCAGTTACTCGGGGCAGGACTACTTC
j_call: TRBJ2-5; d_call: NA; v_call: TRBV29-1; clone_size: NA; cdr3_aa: CSWRGGETQYF; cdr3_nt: TGCAGCTGGAGGGGAGGAGAGACCCAGTACTTC
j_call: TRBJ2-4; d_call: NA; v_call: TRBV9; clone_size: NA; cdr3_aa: CASSGHQEAKNIQYF; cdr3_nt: TGTGCCAGCAGCGGACACCAGGAAGCCAAAAACATTCAGTACTTC
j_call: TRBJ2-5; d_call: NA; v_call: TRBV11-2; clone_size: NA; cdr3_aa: CASSLEIQETQYF; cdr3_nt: TGTGCCAGCAGCTTAGAAATCCAAGAGACCCAGTACTTC
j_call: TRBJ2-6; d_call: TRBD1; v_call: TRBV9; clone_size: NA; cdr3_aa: CASSPRQGAGGANVLTF; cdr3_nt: TGTGCCAGCAGCCCCAGACAGGGGGCGGGTGGGGCCAACGTCCTGACTTTC
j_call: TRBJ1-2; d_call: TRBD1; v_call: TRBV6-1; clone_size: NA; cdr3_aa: CASLTGATNGYTF; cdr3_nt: TGTGCCAGCCTTACAGGGGCGACGAATGGCTACACCTTC
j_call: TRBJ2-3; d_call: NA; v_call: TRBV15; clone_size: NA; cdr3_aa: CATSRAQVSRHPGLSTDTQYF; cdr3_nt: TGTGCCACCAGCAGAGCCCAAGTCTCTCGGCACCCGGGACTCAGCACAGATACGCAGTATTTT
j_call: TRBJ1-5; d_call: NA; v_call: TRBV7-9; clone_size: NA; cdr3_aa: CASSLFNQPQHF; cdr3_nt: TGTGCCAGCAGCCTATTCAATCAGCCCCAGCATTTT
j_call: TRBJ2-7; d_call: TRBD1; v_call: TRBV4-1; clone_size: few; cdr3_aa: CASSHGWDRGSSEQYF; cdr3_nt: TGCGCCAGCAGCCACGGATGGGACAGGGGTTCCTCCGAGCAGTACTTC
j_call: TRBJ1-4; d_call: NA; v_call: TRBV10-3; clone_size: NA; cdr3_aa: CATKFATNEKLFF; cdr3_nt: TGTGCCACCAAATTTGCAACTAATGAAAAACTGTTTTTT
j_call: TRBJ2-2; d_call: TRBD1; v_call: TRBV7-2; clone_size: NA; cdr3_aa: CASSLRTGGGTGELFF; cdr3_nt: TGTGCCAGCAGCTTACGGACAGGGGGAGGGACCGGGGAGCTGTTTTTT
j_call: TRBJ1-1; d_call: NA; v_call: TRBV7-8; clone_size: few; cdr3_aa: CASRRDLSNTEAFF; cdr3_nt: TGTGCCAGCAGGAGGGACTTATCGAACACTGAAGCTTTCTTT
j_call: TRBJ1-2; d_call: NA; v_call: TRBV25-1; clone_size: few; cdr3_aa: CASSEGSSYLNYGYTF; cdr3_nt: TGTGCCAGCAGTGAGGGCAGCTCGTACCTTAACTATGGCTACACCTTC
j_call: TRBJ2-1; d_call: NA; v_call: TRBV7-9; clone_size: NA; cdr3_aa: CASSRWGRPGENEQFF; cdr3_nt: TGTGCCAGCAGCCGATGGGGCCGTCCAGGGGAGAATGAGCAGTTCTTC
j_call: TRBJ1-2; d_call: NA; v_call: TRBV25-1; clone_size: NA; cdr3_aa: CASSALGAEGGRGYTF; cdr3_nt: TGTGCCAGCAGTGCTTTGGGGGCTGAGGGGGGGAGAGGCTACACCTTC
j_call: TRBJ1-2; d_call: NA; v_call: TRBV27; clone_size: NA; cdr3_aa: CASREGSYNYGYTF; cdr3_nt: TGTGCCAGCAGAGAGGGAAGTTATAACTATGGCTACACCTTC
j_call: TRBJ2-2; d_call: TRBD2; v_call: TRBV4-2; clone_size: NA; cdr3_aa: CASSQFPGGGTGELFF; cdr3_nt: TGTGCCAGCAGCCAATTCCCGGGGGGGGGCACCGGGGAGCTGTTTTTT
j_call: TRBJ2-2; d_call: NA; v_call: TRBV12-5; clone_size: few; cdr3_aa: CASGLFSAGELFF; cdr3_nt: TGTGCTAGTGGTTTGTTTAGCGCCGGGGAGCTGTTTTTT
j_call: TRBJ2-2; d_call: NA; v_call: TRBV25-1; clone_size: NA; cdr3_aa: CASQNGNTGELFF; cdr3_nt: TGTGCCAGCCAGAACGGGAACACCGGGGAGCTGTTTTTT
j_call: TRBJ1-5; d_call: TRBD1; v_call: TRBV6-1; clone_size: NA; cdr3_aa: CASSAGPGTEFFTNQPQHF; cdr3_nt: TGTGCCAGCAGTGCCGGTCCCGGGACAGAATTTTTCACCAATCAGCCCCAGCATTTT
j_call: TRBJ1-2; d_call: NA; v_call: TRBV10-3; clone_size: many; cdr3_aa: CAIKAGTNYGYTF; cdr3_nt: TGTGCCATCAAGGCAGGAACTAACTATGGCTACACCTTC
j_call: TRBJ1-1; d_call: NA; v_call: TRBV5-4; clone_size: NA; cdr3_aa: CASSTRTELNTEAFF; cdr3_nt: TGTGCCAGCAGCACCCGGACAGAGTTGAACACTGAAGCTTTCTTT
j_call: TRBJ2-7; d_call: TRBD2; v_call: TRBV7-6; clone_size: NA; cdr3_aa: CASSLETSGLYEQYF; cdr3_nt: TGTGCCAGCAGCTTAGAGACTAGCGGACTCTACGAGCAGTACTTC
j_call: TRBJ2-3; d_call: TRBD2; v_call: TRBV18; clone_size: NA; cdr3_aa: CASSPTPGLATSTDTQYF; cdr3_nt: TGTGCCAGCTCACCCACCCCGGGACTAGCGACTAGCACAGATACGCAGTATTTT
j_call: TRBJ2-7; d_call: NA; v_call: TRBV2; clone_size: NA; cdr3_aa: CASSEIRYEYEQYF; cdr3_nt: TGTGCCAGCAGTGAAATTCGATACGAGTACGAGCAGTACTTC
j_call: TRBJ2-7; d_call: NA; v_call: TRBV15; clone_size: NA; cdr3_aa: CATSTWGQGSNEQYF; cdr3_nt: TGTGCCACCAGCACCTGGGGGCAGGGGAGTAACGAGCAGTACTTC
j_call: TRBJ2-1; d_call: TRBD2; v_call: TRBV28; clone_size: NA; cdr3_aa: CASSRGALAGNEQFF; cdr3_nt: TGTGCCAGCAGCCGAGGGGCTCTAGCGGGAAATGAGCAGTTCTTC
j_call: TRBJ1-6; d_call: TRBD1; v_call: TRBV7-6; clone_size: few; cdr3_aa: CASSLGMPGQGFSSPLHF; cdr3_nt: TGTGCCAGCAGCTTAGGGATGCCGGGACAGGGGTTTAGTTCACCCCTCCACTTT
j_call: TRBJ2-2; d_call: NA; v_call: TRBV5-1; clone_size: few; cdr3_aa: CASSGTASNTGELFF; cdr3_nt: TGCGCCAGCAGCGGGACTGCATCGAACACCGGGGAGCTGTTTTTT
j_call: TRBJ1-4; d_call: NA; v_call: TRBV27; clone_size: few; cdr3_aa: CASSQRDATNEKLFF; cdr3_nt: TGTGCCAGCAGTCAAAGGGACGCAACTAATGAAAAACTGTTTTTT
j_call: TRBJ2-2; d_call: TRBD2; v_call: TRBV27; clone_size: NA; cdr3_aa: CASSLAGLAGGELFF; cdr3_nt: TGTGCCAGCAGTTTAGCCGGACTAGCGGGAGGGGAGCTGTTTTTT
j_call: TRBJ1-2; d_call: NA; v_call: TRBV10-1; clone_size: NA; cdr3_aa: CASSESTNYGYTF; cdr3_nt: TGCGCCAGCAGTGAGTCCACTAACTATGGCTACACCTTC
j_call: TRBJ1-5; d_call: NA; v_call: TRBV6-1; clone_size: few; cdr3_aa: CASLKIGGDQPQHF; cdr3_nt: TGTGCCAGCCTGAAAATCGGGGGGGATCAGCCCCAGCATTTT
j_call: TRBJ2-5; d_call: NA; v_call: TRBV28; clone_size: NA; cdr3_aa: CASNMSTDSETQYF; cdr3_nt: TGTGCCAGCAACATGAGCACAGATTCGGAGACCCAGTACTTC
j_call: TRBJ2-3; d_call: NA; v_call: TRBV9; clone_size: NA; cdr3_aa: CASSVDDTQYF; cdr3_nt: TGTGCCAGCAGCGTAGATGATACGCAGTATTTT